Presented here are 16 T cell receptor beta chains from one specimen sequenced in a study of shared clonotypes between healthy human individuals. Sequenced by immunoSEQ multiplex PCR; TCRdb stores in-frame clones only, minus some. The table includes more than 2,000,000 clones, approximately 95% detected once. The sequenced material came from naive CD4+ T cells from PBMCs. The subset: CD45RA+ positively selected. The receptors here all came from a man between 18 and 29 years old in good health. Some clones in this sample may be carry-over from other donors' samples.

The chain uses TRBV28 and TRBJ2-5, with unresolved D. The CDR3 is 11 residues long. The V end was cut by 2 bases, the J end by 6 bases, with 4 bases between. CDR1 is MDHEN and CDR2 is SYDVKM in the germline V gene. The CDR3 protein is CASSLGQTQYF. CDR3 sequence (DNA): TGTGCCAGCAGTTTAGGTCAGACCCAGTACTTC.

This clone was seen a single time. The V gene is TRBV14, the J gene TRBJ2-5; 8 nucleotides align to TRBD1. This CDR3 region has 16 residues. Germline V CDR1 and CDR2: SGHDN, FVKESK. Trimming cost V 4 bases and J 0 bases; bases outside gene matches: 7. The CDR3 loop is CASSPGDRRYQETQYF. The CDR3 nucleotides are TGTGCCAGCAGCCCTGGGGACAGGAGATACCAAGAGACCCAGTACTTC.

The chain links TRBV2 to TRBJ2-4; 7 bases fit TRBD2. There are 17 residues in the CDR3. V dropped 7 bases and J dropped 7; count of bases not matched to a gene: 19. Germline values: CDR1 SNHLY, CDR2 FYNNEI. CDR3 DNA sequence: TGTGCCAGCACCCAAGTGCAGCGGGATACAGATCGGAACATTCAGTACTTC. As protein: CASTQVQRDTDRNIQYF.

The rearrangement uses TRBV5-5 and TRBJ2-3, with D unclear. Trimming cost V 2 bases and J 2 bases, with 9 bases left between them. The CDR3 consists of 14 residues. Germline loops: CDR1 SGHKS, CDR2 YYEKEE (reference sequence). This CDR3 reads CASSFRQHTDTQYF. For the CDR3, the DNA is TGTGCCAGCAGCTTTCGCCAGCACACAGATACGCAGTATTTT.

This clone was found once. The V and J genes are TRBV18 and TRBJ2-5; D may be TRBD2 (5 bases). The CDR3 runs to 15 residues. Germline-derived CDR1 and CDR2 are KGHSH and LQKENI. V was cut by 3 bases and J by 5 bases, with 16 bases left in between. The DNA for the CDR3 is TGTGCCAGCTCACCGGAAGGACTCTCCGGGGAGACCCAGTACTTC. Its translation: CASSPEGLSGETQYF.

The gene calls are TRBV5-6 and TRBJ1-6; D may be TRBD1 (5 bases). V was clipped by 4 bases and J by 7 bases, with 18 bases between them. The CDR3 runs 16 residues. Germline V CDR1 and CDR2: SGHDT, YYEEEE. The CDR3 nucleotides are TGTGCCAGCAGCCTACCGGGACTTGGTCAGAATTCACCCCTCCACTTT. Translated: CASSLPGLGQNSPLHF.

This clone came up once. This chain links TRBV19 with TRBJ1-4; possible D gene TRBD1, 5 bases. V lost 3 bases to trimming and J lost 10 bases, with 18 bases between them. Germline V gene lookup returns CDR1 LNHDA and CDR2 SQIVND (reference sequence). The CDR3 runs 15 residues. The chain's CDR3 is CASSIVRGQGGKLFF. The CDR3 nucleotides are TGTGCCAGTAGTATCGTGCGGGGCCAAGGCGGAAAACTGTTTTTT.

The CDR3, as DNA: TGTGCCAGCAATCCAGGGGGTGGTTCGTTCTTC. Protein product: CASNPGGGSFF. The V and J genes are TRBV28 and TRBJ2-1, with 7 bases aligning to TRBD1. V was clipped by 7 bases and J by 15 bases; unmatched bases: 9. This CDR3 contains 11 residues. Germline values: CDR1 MDHEN, CDR2 SYDVKM.

The J gene is TRBJ1-3, the V gene TRBV5-1; 8 bases match TRBD1. V was pared by 4 bases and J by 2 bases, with 5 bases of the junction left unmatched. The CDR3 has 15 amino acids. CDR1 is SGHRS, CDR2 YFSETQ, per germline. CDR3 loop: CASSGGQGTGNTIYF. The CDR3 DNA follows: TGCGCCAGCAGCGGCGGACAGGGCACTGGAAACACCATATATTTT.

V is TRBV29-1 and J is TRBJ1-1; TRBD1 is a possible D gene (5 bases). Deletions cut 0 bases from V and 0 bases from J, with 23 bases between. CDR3 length: 19 amino acids. Germline V CDR1 and CDR2: SQVTM, ANQGSEA. The CDR3 loop is CSVEDLSPPGFRLNTEAFF. The DNA of the CDR3 is TGCAGCGTTGAAGATCTGTCCCCGCCAGGGTTTAGGTTGAACACTGAAGCTTTCTTT.

This rearrangement joins TRBV14 to TRBJ2-3; 8 positions agree with TRBD2. This CDR3 contains 15 residues. V lost 4 bases, J lost 6 bases, and 9 bases stayed unmatched. Germline V gene lookup returns CDR1 SGHDN and CDR2 FVKESK. This CDR3 reads CASSPRLAPGDTQYF. In nucleotides, the CDR3 is TGTGCCAGCAGCCCAAGACTAGCGCCGGGGGATACGCAGTATTTT.

The genes are TRBV6-6 and TRBJ1-1; D is unresolved. The CDR3 totals 12 residues. The V end was cut by 11 bases, the J end by 3 bases, with 13 bases between. Germline CDR1 MNHNY, CDR2 SVGAGI (reference sequence). The CDR3 spells CASEKTDTEAFF. The CDR3 DNA reads TGTGCCTCAGAGAAAACGGACACTGAAGCTTTCTTT.

This clone occurred once. The V gene is TRBV28, the J gene TRBJ2-7; 11 bases map to TRBD2. This CDR3 contains 16 residues. Losses at the gene ends were 8 bases for V and 0 bases for J; bases not matched to a gene: 9. Per the germline V gene, CDR1 is MDHEN and CDR2 is SYDVKM. In nucleotides, the CDR3 is TGTGCCAGCGTTGGGGGGGGACTAGCGGCCTCCTACGAGCAGTACTTC. Its protein product is CASVGGGLAASYEQYF.

The J gene is TRBJ2-6, the V gene TRBV5-1; 7 bases align to TRBD1. The CDR3 length is 16 residues. Looked up from germline, CDR1 is SGHRS and CDR2 is YFSETQ. V dropped 3 bases and J dropped 4; count of bases not matched to a gene: 7. This CDR3 reads CASSSKTGLGANVLTF. CDR3 in DNA: TGCGCCAGCAGCTCAAAGACAGGGTTGGGGGCCAACGTCCTGACTTTC.

The chain recombines TRBV5-4 with TRBJ2-3; 11 bases map to TRBD1. The V and J ends lost 4 bases and 0 bases, in that order; junction bases with no gene match: 1. Germline V CDR1 and CDR2: SGHNT, YYREEE (reference sequence). There are 15 residues in the CDR3. The chain's CDR3 is CASSRDRGSTDTQYF. DNA of the CDR3: TGTGCCAGCAGCAGGGACAGGGGGAGCACAGATACGCAGTATTTT. Using reference TRBV5-4 and TRBJ2-3 for the parts outside the CDR3, the full variable domain is ETGVTQSPTHLIKTRGQQVTLRCSSQSGHNTVSWYQQALGQGPQFIFQYYREEENGRGNFPPRFSGLQFPNYSSELNVNALELDDSALYLCASSRDRGSTDTQYFGPGTRLTVL.

This chain connects TRBV7-9 to TRBJ2-5; TRBD2 agrees at 7 bases. The junction had 7 bases not matched to a gene; V was cut back by 8 bases and J by 1 base. The CDR3 is 14 residues long. The V gene's germline CDR1 is SEHNR and CDR2 FQNEAQ (reference sequence). The CDR3 region has the DNA TGTGCCAGCTCAAAGCGGGGCCTCCAAGAGACCCAGTACTTC. Translation gives CASSKRGLQETQYF.